This paragraph covers one TCR beta chain sequence. No antigen is known for it. This specimen comes from a study of response to subunit inactivated influenza vaccine. Findings and caveats of the study: Only a handful of new T cells, the authors suggested, are recruited with each seasonal influenza vaccination.

Using its own MiXCR run on the RT-PCR reads, TCRdb lists one record per CDR3 protein. Of around 500,000 distinct CDR3 sequences listed, approximately 10% are singletons. The ends were cut back, 0 bases at V and 2 bases at J, with 11 bases in the middle. There are 15 residues in the CDR3. The germline V gene encodes CDR1 DFQATT and CDR2 SNEGSKA (reference sequence). The V and J genes are TRBV20-1 and TRBJ1-5; D is uncertain. This sequence was found in a man in his fifties or sixties who received an inactivated influenza vaccine. Source: PBMCs from blood, taken around seven weeks after vaccination. The CDR3 nucleotides are TGCAGTGCTAGAGAGTTGGGGATCGGCAATCAGCCCCAGCATTTT. Protein: CSARELGIGNQPQHF.